These 21 T cell receptor beta chains were all obtained from the same sample, sequenced in a study of blood T cell repertoires in COVID-19. Profiling relied on immunoSEQ multiplex PCR, and the TCRdb table lists in-frame clones only, not all of them. Of roughly 460,000 clones listed, about 90% are singletons. The material sequenced was peripheral blood. Receptor source: a young man with COVID-19, enrolled during active disease.

The CDR3 sequence is CASSLSQGTGELFF. Written as DNA, the CDR3 is TGCGCCAGCAGCTTGAGTCAGGGCACCGGGGAGCTGTTTTTT. J is TRBJ2-2 and V is TRBV5-1; tentative D call: TRBD1 (5 bases). Germline V lookup: CDR1 SGHRS, CDR2 YFSETQ. CDR3 length: 14 amino acids. V lost 1 base to trimming and J lost 4 bases, with 8 bases between them.

This clone appeared a few times. The chain combines TRBV7-2 with TRBJ2-3, with D tentatively TRBD2 (6 bases). The CDR3 is 15 amino acids. V lost 1 base and J 8 bases, leaving 16 bases between the germline ends. Germline-derived CDR1 and CDR2 are SGHTA and FQGNSA. CDR3 protein: CASSLGGSGEPTQYF. CDR3 DNA: TGTGCCAGCAGCTTAGGAGGTTCGGGGGAGCCTACGCAGTATTTT.

The chain links TRBV19 to TRBJ2-2; TRBD2 is a possible D gene (7 bases). Trimming took off 0 bases at V and 5 bases at J, with 16 bases between the two ends. From germline, CDR1 is LNHDA and CDR2 SQIVND (reference sequence). The CDR3 is 17 amino acids. The CDR3 here is CASSIDLRGRGTGELFF. CDR3 coding DNA: TGTGCCAGTAGTATAGATCTTCGGGGGCGGGGGACCGGGGAGCTGTTTTTT.

The rearrangement links TRBV6-5 to TRBJ2-7; 9 bases map to TRBD1. V trimming: 7 bases; J trimming: 0 bases; junction bases outside the gene matches: 7. Per the germline V gene, CDR1 is MNHEY and CDR2 is SVGAGI. The CDR3 is 15 residues long. The CDR3 sequence is CASTRGTGSSYEQYF. The CDR3, as DNA: TGTGCCAGCACCAGGGGGACAGGGAGCTCCTACGAGCAGTACTTC.

This rearrangement joins TRBV2 to TRBJ2-5; possible D gene TRBD1, 6 bases. This CDR3 is 16 amino acids long. V was pared by 5 bases and J by 4 bases, with 20 bases between. Germline loops: CDR1 SNHLY, CDR2 FYNNEI. For the CDR3, the DNA is TGTGCCAGCAGTAAGATAATGGACAGAGGGAGAGAGACCCAGTACTTC. Translating it yields CASSKIMDRGRETQYF.

The chain has TRBV11-2 and TRBJ1-1, with 8 bases aligning to TRBD1. Germline lookup yields CDR1 SGHAT and CDR2 FQNNGV. The CDR3 has 16 amino acids. V shed 5 bases and J 5 bases; nucleotides not matched to a gene: 13. The CDR3 nucleotides are TGTGCCAGCAGCCGACACGGGGACAGGAGGGGTACTGAAGCTTTCTTT. Translation gives CASSRHGDRRGTEAFF.

This chain links TRBV9 with TRBJ2-7; TRBD1 matches at 9 bases. V shed 0 bases and J 4 bases; nucleotides not matched to a gene: 8. This CDR3 is built from 16 residues. The germline CDR1 and CDR2 sequences are SGDLS and YYNGEE. The chain's CDR3 is CASSVGGDRDPYEQYF. Written as DNA, the CDR3 is TGTGCCAGCAGCGTAGGGGGGGACAGGGATCCTTACGAGCAGTACTTC. The variable domain in full, completed from reference TRBV9 and TRBJ2-7, reads DSGVTQTPKHLITATGQRVTLRCSPRSGDLSVYWYQQSLDQGLQFLIQYYNGEERAKGNILERFSAQQFPDLHSELNLSSLELGDSALYFCASSVGGDRDPYEQYFGPGTRLTVT.

The chain is built from TRBV4-1 and TRBJ2-1; D is ambiguous. This CDR3 has 12 amino acids. Trimming removed 1 base from V and 9 bases from J, with 7 bases in between. In germline, CDR1 is MGHRA, CDR2 YSYEKL. CDR3 amino acids: CASSQGSSEQFF. For the CDR3, the DNA is TGCGCCAGCAGCCAAGGTAGCAGTGAGCAGTTCTTC.

There are a few counts of this clone. V is TRBV11-2 and J is TRBJ2-2; 11 nucleotides line up with TRBD2. This CDR3 spans 19 amino acids. Per the germline V gene, CDR1 is SGHAT and CDR2 is FQNNGV. V dropped 0 bases and J dropped 3; count of bases not matched to a gene: 9. CDR3 DNA: TGTGCCAGCAGCTTAGATTTACTAGCGGGGGCCGCGGACACCGGGGAGCTGTTTTTT. Amino acids: CASSLDLLAGAADTGELFF.

V usage is TRBV1 and J usage is TRBJ2-7; the D call in the table, TRBD2, was not verified against the DNA. TRBV1 is designated a pseudogene. The CDR3 is made up of 16 amino acids. The CDR3 coding sequence is TGCACCAGCAGCCAAGATCCCGGGACTAGGGGCGCCGAGCAGTACTTC. The encoded protein is CTSSQDPGTRGAEQYF.

The chain has TRBV7-9 and TRBJ1-3, with D possibly matching TRBD1 (6 bases). Trimming took off 0 bases at V and 5 bases at J, with 11 bases between the two ends. Per the germline V gene, CDR1 is SEHNR and CDR2 is FQNEAQ (reference sequence). This CDR3 is built from 15 residues. The CDR3, as DNA: TGTGCCAGCAGCTTAGCGAACGGGGGGCGAAACACCATATATTTT. Translating it yields CASSLANGGRNTIYF.

J is TRBJ2-7 and V is TRBV7-6; a possible D gene is TRBD1 (6 bases). The CDR3 extends over 14 amino acids. Germline assignment: CDR1 SGHVS and CDR2 FNYEAQ. Deletions cut 2 bases from V and 5 bases from J, with 13 bases between. The CDR3 coding sequence is TGTGCCAGCAGCTTAAGCACAGGGTTTCACGAGCAGTACTTC. Translating it yields CASSLSTGFHEQYF.

This rearrangement joins TRBV2 to TRBJ1-2, with 9 bases that match TRBD1. Germline V gene sequence: CDR1 SNHLY, CDR2 FYNNEI. The CDR3 contains 14 residues. The trim removed 10 bases at V and 4 bases at J, leaving 10 bases unmatched. The CDR3: CATRDLTGGYGYTF. The DNA of the CDR3 is TGTGCCACCCGGGATCTGACAGGGGGCTATGGCTACACCTTC.

This rearrangement joins TRBV12-3 or TRBV12-4 to TRBJ1-1, with 8 nucleotides matching TRBD1. This CDR3 has 13 residues. The V and J ends lost 7 bases and 4 bases, in that order; junction bases with no gene match: 5. The CDR3 sequence is CASILTGGTEAFF. CDR3 nucleotide sequence: TGTGCCAGCATTCTTACAGGGGGCACTGAAGCTTTCTTT.

The chain links TRBV24-1 to TRBJ2-1, with TRBD2 matching 12 bases. The germline V gene has CDR1 KGHDR and CDR2 SFDVKD. The junction had 11 bases not matched to a gene; V was cut back by 5 bases and J by 4 bases. CDR3 length equals 18 residues. CDR3 in amino acids: CATSGLASGRVGYNEQFF. CDR3 nucleotides: TGTGCCACCAGTGGGTTGGCTAGCGGGAGGGTAGGGTACAATGAGCAGTTCTTC.

V gene TRBV6-5 combines with J gene TRBJ1-2; D gene unclear. Trimming shortened V by 8 bases and J by 0 bases, and 10 bases separated the two germline ends. The CDR3 sequence is 13 residues long. From germline, CDR1 is MNHEY and CDR2 SVGAGI. The chain's CDR3 is CASSEDANYGYTF. The CDR3 DNA sequence: TGTGCCAGCTCGGAGGATGCTAACTATGGCTACACCTTC.

This clone is a singleton in its sample. The J gene is TRBJ2-7, the V gene TRBV7-5; TRBD1, as called in the table, went unchecked against the DNA. TRBV7-5 is classified as a pseudogene. CDR3 size: 15 residues. The CDR3 nucleotides are TGTGTCAGAAGCGCAACACAGGGTTCCTCCTACGAGCAGTACTTC. It yields the protein CVRSATQGSSYEQYF.

This chain joins TRBV27 and TRBJ2-1; 15 nucleotides agree with TRBD2. The CDR3 consists of 16 residues. With V trimmed by 3 bases and J by 4 bases, 1 base remained unmatched. From germline, CDR1 is MNHEY and CDR2 SMNVEV (reference sequence). The CDR3 nucleotides are TGTGCCAGCAGTTTGGGACTAGCGGGAGGATACAATGAGCAGTTCTTC. It codes for CASSLGLAGGYNEQFF.

CDR3 coding DNA: TGTGCCAGCAGTACCTCTTATGGAGATGGCTACACCTTC. It yields the protein CASSTSYGDGYTF. The gene calls are TRBV6-6 and TRBJ1-2; D is unclear. Trimming took off 5 bases at V and 6 bases at J, with 13 bases between the two ends. CDR3 length: 13 amino acids. The germline V gene encodes CDR1 MNHNY and CDR2 SVGAGI (reference sequence).

This chain joins TRBV18 and TRBJ1-1; 8 positions agree with TRBD1. The CDR3 is 14 amino acids. CDR1 and CDR2 from the germline V gene are KGHSH and LQKENI. V shed 5 bases, J shed 3 bases, and the junction held 5 bases outside the gene matches. The CDR3 DNA sequence: TGTGCCAGCTCAGCCAGGGGGCTGTACACTGAAGCTTTCTTT. It encodes CASSARGLYTEAFF.

This chain connects TRBV9 to TRBJ2-3, with D unresolved. V shed 0 bases and J shed 0 bases, with 11 bases lying between them. The CDR3 has 16 residues. In germline, CDR1 is SGDLS, CDR2 YYNGEE. The CDR3 nucleotides are TGTGCCAGCAGCGTAGTGGGCCACTGGAGCACAGATACGCAGTATTTT. As protein: CASSVVGHWSTDTQYF.